This T cell receptor (beta chain) was retrieved from a study of cytomegalovirus exposure and HLA in healthy donors. Study-level points and caveats: Rare TCR sequences predominated, though certain public TCRs were found in many donors. Investigators reported 164 TCR beta chains as tied to cytomegalovirus. Specific recognition of CMV antigens was confirmed in vitro for a few chains (all CMV-associated).

Repertoires were generated with immunoSEQ multiplex PCR, while TCRdb's copy carries only in-frame clones and drops some. The sample holds some 170,000 clones, around four fifths seen once. Remarks on this clone: What it binds is not known.

The sequenced sample consisted of PBMCs. This TCR was sampled from a man aged 25-45 years in good health and CMV-seropositive.

The CDR3 coding sequence is TGTGCCAGCAGTTTACCCACAGGGGATAATTCACCCCTCCACTTT. Encoded protein: CASSLPTGDNSPLHF. This rearrangement joins TRBV28 to TRBJ1-6; 7 bases are shared with TRBD1. The CDR3 length is 15 residues. Germline V gene data show CDR1 as MDHEN and CDR2 as SYDVKM. V trimming: 2 bases; J trimming: 5 bases; junction bases outside the gene matches: 3.